This section outlines one TCR beta chain sequence together with its context. Antigen unknown. Primers for the PCR totalled 60 Vbeta and 13 Jbeta. Original analysis: Approximately 9.9 million shared chains were among the roughly 78 million unique TCR beta chains that a later analysis counted. Clones were sequenced by immunoSEQ multiplex PCR, and TCRdb holds only the in-frame ones, with some missing. V and J calls and clone size come straight from that table; D and trimming were deduced from the DNA. The table has more than 150,000 clones, approximately 80% seen once. This sample was included in a study of cytomegalovirus exposure and HLA in healthy donors. Whole-study findings and limits: Later examination showed HLA-associated TCR beta chains had greater clonal expansion than equally common others.

Germline lookup yields CDR1 ENHRY and CDR2 SYGVKD. The CDR3 runs 16 residues. Trimming removed 6 bases from V and 0 bases from J; junction bases left unmatched: 7. The sequenced material came from PBMCs. J is TRBJ2-7 and V is TRBV10-3; 11 bases are a match to TRBD2. The receptor comes from a girl aged 2 to 9 in good health and CMV-seropositive. The CDR3 sequence is CAISILAGAVSYEQYF. CDR3 in DNA: TGTGCCATCAGCATACTAGCGGGGGCCGTCTCCTACGAGCAGTACTTC.